The clone carrying this T cell receptor beta chain was observed a few times. Its antigen is still unknown. Via MiXCR, TCRdb re-called the RT-PCR reads, giving one row per CDR3 protein. This sample carries about 540,000 distinct CDR3 sequences, roughly 15% of them seen once, and the ten largest clones take approximately 10%. The source of the sample is a study of response to subunit inactivated influenza vaccine. General observations from the study: Authors suggested seasonal influenza vaccinations each recruit few new T cells.

The length of the CDR3 is 14 residues. Unmatched junction bases numbered 9, after V lost 7 bases and J lost 7 bases. CDR1 and CDR2 (germline): SQVTM, ANQGSEA. The material sequenced was PBMCs from blood, taken 11 to 12 days after vaccination. The chain joins TRBV29-1 to TRBJ2-1, with 11 bases fitting TRBD2. The sequence derives from a man over 45 who received an inactivated influenza vaccine. The CDR3, as DNA: TGCAGCGCCCCGACTAGCGGGGACTGGAATGAGCAGTTCTTC. Its protein product is CSAPTSGDWNEQFF.